The TCR beta chain described here comes from a study of beta chain features in type 1 diabetes listed by TCRdb under 2018. A note on the overall study: Patients and healthy donors did not differ in mean age, gender distribution, total cell number or subset yield. Regulatory and stem cell-like memory subsets were obtained from only 8 patients and roughly 8 healthy donors, while naive and central memory subsets were obtained from all 28 donors. In the study, TCRB repertoires of sorted circulating CD4+ T cell subsets from recently diagnosed type 1 diabetes patients were compared with those of matched healthy donors. A total of approximately 100 million sorted cells were examined across all samples, and the number of cells per subset was strongly correlated with RNA yield. The research as a whole found: In all four CD4+ subsets, TCRB CDR3 length was moderately but significantly shorter in type 1 diabetes patients. Fewer insertions and more nucleotide deletions at VDJ recombination sites were observed in patients with type 1 diabetes, implying thymic rearrangement abnormalities. Naive, central memory and regulatory TCRB repertoires appeared to be more similar among patients than among healthy donors. Because cDNA rather than genomic DNA was sequenced, highly expressing activated cells could have been over-represented, although no difference in activation and CD3 levels was found between groups. Because small numbers of individuals were included in the HLA sub-analyses, any influence of HLA type on TCRB rearrangement was left unresolved. Shorter templates might be favored by PCR, yet because patient and control samples were amplified and corrected together, any such skew would affect both groups equally.

All of the isolated RNA was reverse transcribed with the High Capacity cDNA Reverse Transcription Kit, so expressed TCRB transcripts were sequenced. Deep immunoSEQ sequencing was performed on naive, central memory and regulatory T cell samples, with an average of roughly 3.6 million total reads per sample. Sorted cells were lysed in RLT buffer and RNA was extracted with DNase-treated RNeasy Micro or Mini kits, depending on cell number. To prevent cross-contamination, every cell subset was processed on its own, while patient and healthy donor samples were processed together. TCRB sequences were amplified from cDNA with the immunoSEQ multiplex PCR, producing 87-bp fragments spanning the CDR3 region. The amplicons were sequenced using the Illumina HiSeq platform. Per the original workflow: Synthetic template baselines were used to correct PCR bias computationally, reads within Hamming distance 2 were collapsed together, and singletons that could not be merged were discarded. Reads were aligned against IMGT to assign V, D and J genes, CDR3 length and insertions or deletions at six rearrangement sites. Within each subset, clonotype counts were normalized to sorted cell number, after which true diversity and Gini coefficients were computed with the tcR R package. The overlap coefficient, calculated on TCRB nucleotide sequences, was used to measure repertoire sharing. Not all clones reach the TCRdb copy of this immuneACCESS table, which keeps in-frame sequences only. Checked studies attribute under half of the gap to unresolved V genes and leave the rest unexplained. That table gives V, J and clone size, and the DNA gave D and trimming. Here the sample has some 220,000 clones; roughly 11% occur a single time. Of the sample, 1% to 1.5% is held by the ten largest clones.

Sequences MDHEN (CDR1) and SYDVKM (CDR2) are obtained from the germline V gene. Unmatched junction bases come to 6, with V trimmed by 3 bases and J by 10 bases. CDR3 length: 13 amino acids, cysteine to phenylalanine. CDR3 DNA is the only sequence kept; it has 39 bases, read in frame from the first base. Each donor gave one peripheral blood draw, approximately 100 mL on average, collected into heparinised tubes. Using a panel that included CD45RO, CCR7, CD25, CD127, CD95 and CD27, naive, central memory, regulatory and stem cell-like memory CD4+ T cells were sorted on a BD FACSAria II. Purity was above 95% for every sorted population. PBMCs were separated immediately by Lymphoprep density gradient centrifugation and were stained directly, without being cultured. Samples were stained and sorted in pairs, with one healthy donor and one patient per experiment, so that batch effects were minimized. Points on this clone: Which antigen it targets is not known. The sample holds no much larger clone one base away, and base qualities are not on file.

The sequence links TRBV28 to TRBJ2-1, with TRBD1 identical over 7 junction bases. The clonotype was recovered from a man aged 18 to 29 in good health. Specimen: central memory CD4+ T cells from blood. The CDR3 sequence is CASSFSDRAEQFF. The sequenced DNA: TGTGCCAGCAGTTTCTCAGACAGGGCCGAGCAGTTCTTC.